These T cell receptor beta chains were read from a single sample in a study of cytomegalovirus exposure and HLA in healthy donors. Sequencing was performed with immunoSEQ multiplex PCR; in TCRdb, only in-frame clones are kept and a portion is missing. The data hold over 95,000 clones, with roughly 67% observed a single time. Source material: PBMCs. The receptors here all came from a man between 18 and 35 years old in good health and CMV-seropositive. CDR3s include the opening cysteine and the closing phenylalanine or tryptophan. The D gene is left open where the match is weak. Rows may omit the clone size; those that give it use once, few, many or a size class.

length: 16
J: TRBJ1-5
V: TRBV4-1
D: -
size: -
DNA: TGCGCCAGCAGCCAAGAGTCCGGGGTGAGGGATCAGCCCCAGCATTTT
CDR3: CASSQESGVRDQPQHF

length: 13
J: TRBJ2-5
V: TRBV5-1
D: -
size: -
DNA: TGCGCCAGCAGCTTGTCGGGGTCTGAGACCCAGTACTTC
CDR3: CASSLSGSETQYF

length: 16
J: TRBJ2-2
V: TRBV5-1
D: TRBD1
size: -
DNA: TGCGCCAGCAGCTTGGACAGGGGTCCGAACACCGGGGAGCTGTTTTTT
CDR3: CASSLDRGPNTGELFF

length: 17
J: TRBJ2-2
V: TRBV2
D: TRBD1
size: few
DNA: TGTGCCAGCAGAGAGATGACAGGGGGCGGATACACCGGGGAGCTGTTTTTT
CDR3: CASREMTGGGYTGELFF

length: 13
J: TRBJ1-2
V: TRBV29-1
D: -
size: -
DNA: TGCAGCGCTCTGACGGCGGACGGGAATGGCTACACCTTC
CDR3: CSALTADGNGYTF

length: 15
J: TRBJ2-1
V: TRBV5-1
D: TRBD2
size: -
DNA: TGCGCCAGCAGCTTCGGGACTAGCGGCTACAATGAGCAGTTCTTC
CDR3: CASSFGTSGYNEQFF

length: 17
J: TRBJ1-1
V: TRBV7-6
D: TRBD1
size: -
DNA: TGTGCCAGCAGCGCCAAACCCGGGACAGGGGGGTTTACTGAAGCTTTCTTT
CDR3: CASSAKPGTGGFTEAFF

length: 15
J: TRBJ2-5
V: TRBV5-8
D: TRBD1
size: -
DNA: TGTGCCAGCAGCCAGATGACAGGGTTGGTAGAGACCCAGTACTTC
CDR3: CASSQMTGLVETQYF

length: 20
J: TRBJ2-2
V: TRBV28
D: TRBD2
size: -
DNA: TGTGCCAGCAGTTTATGGGCCCCTGGCGGGGGGGACTCGAACACCGGGGAGCTGTTTTTT
CDR3: CASSLWAPGGGDSNTGELFF

length: 19
J: TRBJ2-1
V: TRBV5-1
D: -
size: -
DNA: TGCGCCAGCAGCTTGGCCGGGGGACCTAGAAGTTATAGCTACAATGAGCAGTTCTTC
CDR3: CASSLAGGPRSYSYNEQFF

length: 13
J: TRBJ2-7
V: TRBV11-2
D: -
size: -
DNA: TGTGCCAGCAGCTTAGTCAATAGGGGCGAGCAGTACTTC
CDR3: CASSLVNRGEQYF

length: 16
J: TRBJ2-3
V: TRBV28
D: TRBD2
size: -
DNA: TGTGCCAGCAGCGCGACTAGCGGGGGCTCCACAGATACGCAGTATTTT
CDR3: CASSATSGGSTDTQYF

length: 16
J: TRBJ2-3
V: TRBV27
D: -
size: -
DNA: TGTGCCAGCACTACAGGTGAAGGGGTTTCCACAGATACGCAGTATTTT
CDR3: CASTTGEGVSTDTQYF

length: 15
J: TRBJ2-7
V: TRBV7-2
D: TRBD1
size: few
DNA: TGTGCCAGCAGCGCCTTGACAGGGGGTGCCTACGAGCAGTACTTC
CDR3: CASSALTGGAYEQYF

length: 16
J: TRBJ1-4
V: TRBV15
D: -
size: few
DNA: TGTGCCACCAGCAGAGGGGGAAGGGGGACTAATGAAAAACTGTTTTTT
CDR3: CATSRGGRGTNEKLFF